This T cell receptor (beta chain) is drawn from a study of blood T cell repertoires in COVID-19. About the research overall: Italy, Spain and the United States were the sources of the convalescent and acute COVID-19 samples.

The protocol was immunoSEQ multiplex PCR, while the TCRdb copy is restricted to in-frame clones and leaves out a portion. This sample has roughly 200,000 clones, with over 85% found just once. Germline CDR1 is MDHEN and CDR2 is SYDVKM. The CDR3 runs 16 residues. With V trimmed by 3 bases and J by 0 bases, 4 bases remained unmatched. Material for sequencing was PBMCs or T cells enriched from blood (not recorded which). The chain recombines TRBV28 with TRBJ1-3; 8 bases align to TRBD1. The source of this sequence is a woman under 40 with acute COVID-19. The CDR3 nucleotides read TGTGCCAGCAGTTTTGGGACAGGCTTCTCTGGAAACACCATATATTTT. Amino acid sequence: CASSFGTGFSGNTIYF.